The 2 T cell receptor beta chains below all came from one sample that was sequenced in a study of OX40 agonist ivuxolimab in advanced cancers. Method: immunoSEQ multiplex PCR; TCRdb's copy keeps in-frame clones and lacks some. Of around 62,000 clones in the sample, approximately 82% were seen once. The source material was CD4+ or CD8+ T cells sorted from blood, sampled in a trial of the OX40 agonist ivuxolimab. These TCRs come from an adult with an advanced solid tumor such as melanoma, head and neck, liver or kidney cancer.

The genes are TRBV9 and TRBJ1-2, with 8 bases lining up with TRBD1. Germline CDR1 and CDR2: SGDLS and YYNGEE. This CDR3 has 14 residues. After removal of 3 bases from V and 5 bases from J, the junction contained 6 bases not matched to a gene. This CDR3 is CASSDGQGHYGYTF. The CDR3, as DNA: TGTGCCAGCAGCGATGGACAGGGACATTATGGCTACACCTTC.

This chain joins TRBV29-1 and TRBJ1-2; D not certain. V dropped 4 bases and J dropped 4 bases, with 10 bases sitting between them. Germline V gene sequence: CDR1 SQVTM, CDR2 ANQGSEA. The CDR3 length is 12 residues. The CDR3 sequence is CSVASTSYGYTF. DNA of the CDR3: TGCAGCGTTGCGTCTACTAGCTATGGCTACACCTTC.